This TCR beta chain originates from a study of breast tumors, draining lymph nodes, adjacent tissues (TCRdb year 2016). Regarding the complete study: Breast cancer patients provided tumor, adjacent nontumor tissue and axillary lymph nodes, and the study compared the TCR beta repertoires across these three sources. In human breast cancer, the study set out to assess how tumor, surrounding tissue and draining lymph node repertoires relate to one another and whether T cells might be exchanged between them. Summary of the overall study and its limitations: T-cell repertoire diversity in tumors was found to be lower than in lymph nodes but higher than in nontumor tissue, and preferential V and J gene usage was observed. In luminal-like breast cancer, tumor and nontumor tissue repertoires resembled each other significantly more than in basal-like breast cancer. The study presented the conclusion that tumor T cells originate in lymph nodes as consistent with a hypothesis, not as something directly demonstrated. The data were considered consistent with the idea that most tumor T cells come from the lymph node and then expand in tumor tissue.

TCRdb records Illumina HiSeq 2000 as the sequencer. TCR beta chain libraries were generated through multiplex PCR amplification. The amplified TCR beta chain products were analyzed by high-throughput sequencing. TCRdb reanalyzed the raw reads on its own, using fastp at Q25 for trimming and MiXCR for clone calling, and kept in-frame beta chains. Each CDR3 protein gets just one entry, which takes the most common genes and DNA from the rows behind it. This sample comprises about 13,000 distinct CDR3 sequences, about 50% of them detected only once. The top ten clones comprise approximately 40% of the sample. This clonotype is classified as medium-sized (0.01 to 0.1%). What this receptor recognizes is not known. No base qualities exist here, and no much larger clone lies one base off it. The adjacent samples were made up of nontumor breast tissue that surrounded the tumor. CDR1 SGHVS and CDR2 FQNEAQ are derived from the germline V gene. The CDR3 sequence holds 14 residues, the cysteine and phenylalanine included. Of all the DNA, just the CDR3 is kept, 42 bases in frame from base 1. Trimming takes 6 bases from V and 0 bases from J, and the germline ends sit 8 bases apart.

The TCR was taken from a female donor with breast cancer. Some clones in this sample may be carry-over from other donors' samples. Sequencing was carried out using tumor-adjacent breast tissue. The chain uses TRBV7-8 and TRBJ2-2, with the D gene call left open. The nucleotides are TGTGCCAGCAGATCTACTACGAACACCGGGGAGCTGTTTTTT. This is translated as CASRSTTNTGELFF.